These T cell receptor beta chains were read from a single sample in a study of cytomegalovirus exposure and HLA in healthy donors. Clones were read by immunoSEQ multiplex PCR, and TCRdb kept only the in-frame ones, dropping some. Among about 160,000 clones listed, roughly 73% were seen once. Sequencing was done on a sample of PBMCs. The receptors here all came from a woman between 18 and 29 years old in good health and CMV-seronegative. CDR3s include the opening cysteine and the closing phenylalanine or tryptophan.

j_gene: TRBJ2-1; v_gene: TRBV7-9; CDR3aa: CASSDRTSGRANEQFF
j_gene: TRBJ1-2; v_gene: TRBV19; CDR3aa: CASRTRGGANYGYTF
j_gene: TRBJ1-5; v_gene: TRBV7-6; CDR3aa: CASSLGATQPQHF
j_gene: TRBJ1-2; v_gene: TRBV28; CDR3aa: CASSSETRTGVFLVDGYTF
j_gene: TRBJ1-5; v_gene: TRBV4-1; CDR3aa: CASSQGRGRLGNQPQHF
j_gene: TRBJ1-2; v_gene: TRBV20-1; CDR3aa: CSAPGIRYTF
j_gene: TRBJ2-7; v_gene: TRBV6-6; CDR3aa: CASSRGILEQYF
j_gene: TRBJ2-3; v_gene: TRBV11-2; CDR3aa: CASSFFPDTQYF
j_gene: TRBJ2-3; v_gene: TRBV5-6; CDR3aa: CASSIAGEADTQYF
j_gene: TRBJ1-1; v_gene: TRBV7-6; CDR3aa: CATTRDQGPNTEAFF
j_gene: TRBJ2-3; v_gene: TRBV9; CDR3aa: CASSLRTSGDTQYF
j_gene: TRBJ2-3; v_gene: TRBV7-9; CDR3aa: CASSFSGEGTDTQYF
j_gene: TRBJ1-1; v_gene: TRBV6-5; CDR3aa: CASSRQGDTEAFF
j_gene: TRBJ2-3; v_gene: TRBV6-5; CDR3aa: CASSFQGWATDTQYF
j_gene: TRBJ1-2; v_gene: TRBV5-5; CDR3aa: CASSSDRGLDGYTF
j_gene: TRBJ1-4; v_gene: TRBV30; CDR3aa: CAGGTGAQEKLFF
j_gene: TRBJ2-1; v_gene: TRBV7-9; CDR3aa: CASSSLAGDNEQFF
j_gene: TRBJ1-6; v_gene: TRBV21-1; CDR3aa: CASSTSARDRQVINSPLHF
j_gene: TRBJ2-5; v_gene: TRBV11-2; CDR3aa: CASSLGTGGMETQYF
j_gene: TRBJ1-2; v_gene: TRBV6-1; CDR3aa: CASSESEYGYTF
j_gene: TRBJ2-3; v_gene: TRBV5-6; CDR3aa: CASSLKDRGPYTQYF
j_gene: TRBJ1-2; v_gene: TRBV5-1; CDR3aa: CASSLVGEDGYTF
j_gene: TRBJ1-2; v_gene: TRBV9; CDR3aa: CASSVFTRGTGGYGYTF